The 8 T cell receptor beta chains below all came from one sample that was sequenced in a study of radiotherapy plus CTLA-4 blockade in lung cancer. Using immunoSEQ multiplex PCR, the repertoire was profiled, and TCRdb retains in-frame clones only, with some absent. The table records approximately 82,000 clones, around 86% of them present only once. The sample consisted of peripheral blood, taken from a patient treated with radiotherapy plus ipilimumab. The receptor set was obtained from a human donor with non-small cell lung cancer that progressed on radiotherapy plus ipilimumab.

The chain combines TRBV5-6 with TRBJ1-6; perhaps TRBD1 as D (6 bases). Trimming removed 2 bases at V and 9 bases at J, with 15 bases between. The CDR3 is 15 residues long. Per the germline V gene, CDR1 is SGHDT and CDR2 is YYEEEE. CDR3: CASSLTGQGISPLHF. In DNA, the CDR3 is TGTGCCAGCAGCTTAACCGGGCAGGGGATTTCACCCCTCCACTTT. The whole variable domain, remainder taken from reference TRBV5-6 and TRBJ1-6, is DAGVTQSPTHLIKTRGQQVTLRCSPKSGHDTVSWYQQALGQGPQFIFQYYEEEERQRGNFPDRFSGHQFPNYSSELNVNALLLGDSALYLCASSLTGQGISPLHFGNGTRLTVT.

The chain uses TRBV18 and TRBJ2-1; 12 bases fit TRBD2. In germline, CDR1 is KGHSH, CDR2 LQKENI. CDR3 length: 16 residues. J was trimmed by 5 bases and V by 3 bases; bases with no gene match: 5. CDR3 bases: TGTGCCAGCTCACCGAGACTAGCGGGGGCCAACAATGAGCAGTTCTTC. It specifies CASSPRLAGANNEQFF.

The CDR3 loop is CASSFDDPSNLGYGYTF. The CDR3 coding sequence is TGTGCCAGCAGTTTTGATGACCCCTCCAATCTAGGCTATGGCTACACCTTC. The chain uses TRBV5-6 and TRBJ1-2; D gene ambiguous. Germline CDR1 is SGHDT and CDR2 is YYEEEE. This CDR3 spans 17 amino acids. The V end lost 5 bases, the J end lost 4 bases, and 24 bases lay between the germline ends.

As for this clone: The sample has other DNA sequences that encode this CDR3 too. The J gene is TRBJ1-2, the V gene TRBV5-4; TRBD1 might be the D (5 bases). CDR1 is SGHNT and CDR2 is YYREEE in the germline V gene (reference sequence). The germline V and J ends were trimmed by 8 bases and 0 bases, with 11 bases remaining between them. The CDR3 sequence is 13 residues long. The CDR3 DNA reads TGTGCCAGTAGGGGTGGAGCTAACTATGGCTACACCTTC. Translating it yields CASRGGANYGYTF.

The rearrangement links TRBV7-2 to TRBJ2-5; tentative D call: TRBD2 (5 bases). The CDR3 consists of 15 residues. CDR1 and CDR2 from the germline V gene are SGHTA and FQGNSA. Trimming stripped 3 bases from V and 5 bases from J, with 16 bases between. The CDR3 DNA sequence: TGTGCCAGCAGCTTGGACTCCCCAAGGCGGGAGACCCAGTACTTC. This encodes CASSLDSPRRETQYF.

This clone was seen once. Here the CDR3 DNA reads TGTGCCAGCAGTTCCCCGACAGGGATGAATGAAAAACTGTTTTTT. It codes for CASSSPTGMNEKLFF. The chain carries TRBV6-6 and TRBJ1-4; TRBD1 matches at 7 bases. V lost 4 bases and J lost 5; bases outside the gene matches: 7. The CDR3 runs to 15 residues. Germline assignment: CDR1 MNHNY and CDR2 SVGAGI (reference sequence).

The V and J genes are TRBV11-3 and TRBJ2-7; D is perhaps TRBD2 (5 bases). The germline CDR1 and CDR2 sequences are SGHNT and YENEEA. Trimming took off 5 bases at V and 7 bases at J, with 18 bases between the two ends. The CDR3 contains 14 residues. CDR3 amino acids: CASSAQAGVREQYF. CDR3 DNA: TGTGCCAGCAGCGCCCAGGCGGGTGTTAGGGAGCAGTACTTC.

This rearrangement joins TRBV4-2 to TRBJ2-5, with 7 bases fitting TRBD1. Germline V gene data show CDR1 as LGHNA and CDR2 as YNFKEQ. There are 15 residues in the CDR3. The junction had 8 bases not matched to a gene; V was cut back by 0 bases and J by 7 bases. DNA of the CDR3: TGTGCCAGCAGCCAAGATACAGGACAGGCGGGGACCCAGTACTTC. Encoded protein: CASSQDTGQAGTQYF.